The 19 T cell receptor beta chains presented below share a single source sample, sequenced in a study of T cells in Graves' hyperthyroidism and ophthalmopathy. RNA transcripts yielded amplified TCR beta CDR3 regions. An initial round of RT-PCR targeting the TCR CDR3 relied on the HTBI primer set. TCRdb re-called the multiplex PCR reads through MiXCR, storing one row per CDR3 protein. The sample contains about 350,000 distinct CDR3 sequences, about 15% of which appear only once. Sequenced: blood. These receptors were taken from a woman aged 55-70 years with Graves' ophthalmopathy.

This clonotype was observed many times. The CDR3 sequence: CASSFDRYNEQFF. The CDR3 nucleotides are TGCGCCAGCAGCTTCGACAGATACAATGAGCAGTTCTTC. The chain combines TRBV5-1 with TRBJ2-1, with D possibly matching TRBD1 (5 bases). This CDR3 has 13 amino acids. Germline lookup yields CDR1 SGHRS and CDR2 YFSETQ. V gave up 2 bases and J gave up 4 bases, with 7 bases separating them.

Many counts were recorded for this clonotype. This chain connects TRBV12-3 or TRBV12-4 to TRBJ2-1, with a tentative D call TRBD2 (7 bases). The CDR3 spans 16 residues. V lost 0 bases to trimming and J lost 1 base, with 10 bases between them. CDR3 bases: TGTGCCAGCAGTTTAGCGCGGGGGCTTTCCTACAATGAGCAGTTCTTC. Translating gives CASSLARGLSYNEQFF.

Many counts were recorded for this clonotype. The V and J genes are TRBV20-1 and TRBJ2-5; no reliable D call. The CDR3 is made up of 16 amino acids. V dropped 0 bases and J dropped 10 bases, with 24 bases sitting between them. Looked up from germline, CDR1 is DFQATT and CDR2 is SNEGSKA (reference sequence). DNA for the CDR3: TGCAGTGCTAGAGAACCTGGGCCCTCTGTCCAAAGTGACCAGTACTTC. Amino acid sequence: CSAREPGPSVQSDQYF.

The genes are TRBV5-6 and TRBJ2-7; D is uncertain. The V end lost 5 bases, the J end lost 2 bases, and 14 bases lay between the germline ends. Germline CDR1 and CDR2: SGHDT and YYEEEE. This CDR3 region has 14 residues. DNA for the CDR3: TGTGCCAGCAGACTCTCGGGCGCCACCTACGAGCAGTACTTC. The encoded protein is CASRLSGATYEQYF.

This clonotype was observed many times. This chain links TRBV28 with TRBJ1-5; 7 bases fit TRBD1. Trimming cost V 2 bases and J 3 bases; bases outside gene matches: 10. The V gene's germline CDR1 is MDHEN and CDR2 SYDVKM. This CDR3 has 17 residues. Written as DNA, the CDR3 is TGTGCCAGCAGTTTAAGGAAAGGGGGCGCTAACAATCAGCCCCAGCATTTT. Translated, it gives CASSLRKGGANNQPQHF. Filled out from reference TRBV28 and TRBJ1-5, the complete variable domain reads DVKVTQSSRYLVKRTGEKVFLECVQDMDHENMFWYRQDPGLGLRLIYFSYDVKMKEKGDIPEGYSVSREKKERFSLILESASTNQTSMYLCASSLRKGGANNQPQHFGDGTRLSIL.

This clonotype was found many times. The chain carries TRBV12-3 or TRBV12-4 and TRBJ2-1; 8 bases are a match to TRBD1. The CDR3 spans 15 residues. J gave up 8 bases and V 5 bases, and 11 bases lay outside the gene matches. The CDR3 coding sequence is TGTGCCAGCAGTCCTCCGACAGGGGCTTGGGATGAGCAGTTCTTC. Protein sequence: CASSPPTGAWDEQFF.

The rearrangement joins TRBV6-1 to TRBJ2-3; 9 bases fit TRBD2. The germline gives CDR1 MNHNS, CDR2 SASEGT. The V and J ends lost 5 bases and 4 bases, in that order; junction bases with no gene match: 7. The CDR3 loop spans 15 amino acids. CDR3 DNA: TGTGCCAGCAGTCTAGCGGGATGGAAGGCAGATACGCAGTATTTT. This encodes CASSLAGWKADTQYF.

The chain has TRBV20-1 and TRBJ2-7; TRBD2 agrees at 12 bases. The J segment lost 4 bases and the V segment lost 0 bases, leaving 7 bases of the junction unmatched. The CDR3 is 16 amino acids. The germline V gene has CDR1 DFQATT and CDR2 SNEGSKA (reference sequence). The CDR3 here is CSARDSLAGGMYEQYF. In DNA, the CDR3 is TGCAGTGCTAGAGACTCACTAGCGGGAGGAATGTACGAGCAGTACTTC.

This clonotype was recorded many times. The rearrangement joins TRBV5-1 to TRBJ1-1; tentative D call: TRBD1 (5 bases). The germline gives CDR1 SGHRS, CDR2 YFSETQ. Trimming took 4 bases from V and 7 from J, leaving 14 bases between them. The CDR3 runs 13 residues. The CDR3 spells CASSPQPGLEAFF. CDR3 nucleotides: TGCGCCAGCAGCCCCCAACCAGGGCTTGAAGCTTTCTTT. The complete variable domain, with remaining parts taken from reference TRBV5-1 and TRBJ1-1, reads KAGVTQTPRYLIKTRGQQVTLSCSPISGHRSVSWYQQTPGQGLQFLFEYFSETQRNKGNFPGRFSGRQFSNSRSEMNVSTLELGDSALYLCASSPQPGLEAFFGQGTRLTVV.

In its sample, this clonotype was seen many times. The chain recombines TRBV20-1 with TRBJ1-1, with unresolved D. V gave up 6 bases and J gave up 2 bases, with 7 bases separating them. The CDR3 runs 11 residues. The germline V gene has CDR1 DFQATT and CDR2 SNEGSKA (reference sequence). The CDR3 spells CSAARNTEAFF. The CDR3 DNA is TGCAGTGCCGCTAGAAACACTGAAGCTTTCTTT.

This clonotype was counted many times. The chain is built from TRBV11-2 and TRBJ1-1, with 9 bases identical to TRBD1. In germline, CDR1 is SGHAT, CDR2 FQNNGV. V trimming: 5 bases; J trimming: 3 bases; junction bases outside the gene matches: 13. This CDR3 is built from 17 residues. CDR3 region: CASSATEQGAGYTEAFF. The CDR3 DNA follows: TGTGCCAGCAGCGCAACAGAACAGGGGGCGGGTTACACTGAAGCTTTCTTT. Combining the CDR3 with reference TRBV11-2 and TRBJ1-1 gives the whole variable domain EAGVAQSPRYKIIEKRQSVAFWCNPISGHATLYWYQQILGQGPKLLIQFQNNGVVDDSQLPKDRFSAERLKGVDSTLKIQPAKLEDSAVYLCASSATEQGAGYTEAFFGQGTRLTVV.

This clonotype was observed many times. The gene calls are TRBV20-1 and TRBJ2-3; 12 positions match TRBD2. The CDR3 length is 14 residues. V shed 6 bases and J 2 bases; nucleotides not matched to a gene: 3. The V gene's germline CDR1 is DFQATT and CDR2 SNEGSKA (reference sequence). This chain's CDR3 is CSARLAGDTDTQYF. Here the CDR3 DNA reads TGCAGTGCGAGACTAGCGGGAGACACAGATACGCAGTATTTT.

This clonotype showed up many times. The chain links TRBV2 to TRBJ1-5, with D unclear. CDR3 length: 16 residues. Germline CDR1 reads SNHLY; CDR2 reads FYNNEI. Trimming pared 6 bases from V and 2 bases from J, leaving 17 bases between. CDR3 sequence reads: CASRDLTPGGNQPQHF. The CDR3 nucleotides are TGTGCCAGCAGAGACCTGACTCCAGGAGGCAATCAGCCCCAGCATTTT.

This clonotype has a count of ten or more. The chain recombines TRBV5-1 with TRBJ2-3, with a weak D call TRBD2 (6 bases). This CDR3 region has 17 residues. The V end was cut by 3 bases, the J end by 0 bases, with 17 bases between. Germline CDR1 reads SGHRS; CDR2 reads YFSETQ. CDR3 coding DNA: TGCGCCAGCAGCTCGGGTCGCGGTAGCGGAAGCACAGATACGCAGTATTTT. Amino acid sequence: CASSSGRGSGSTDTQYF. The whole variable domain, filled in from reference TRBV5-1 and TRBJ2-3, reads KAGVTQTPRYLIKTRGQQVTLSCSPISGHRSVSWYQQTPGQGLQFLFEYFSETQRNKGNFPGRFSGRQFSNSRSEMNVSTLELGDSALYLCASSSGRGSGSTDTQYFGPGTRLTVL.

This clonotype was observed many times. V gene TRBV20-1 combines with J gene TRBJ2-7; 9 nucleotides line up with TRBD2. Trimming removed 4 bases from V and 5 bases from J; junction bases left unmatched: 21. CDR1 DFQATT and CDR2 SNEGSKA come from the germline V gene (reference sequence). The CDR3 is 18 residues long. The CDR3: CSAKTGRVAGELLNEQYF. The CDR3 nucleotides read TGCAGTGCTAAGACAGGGAGGGTAGCGGGAGAACTACTAAACGAGCAGTACTTC.

The chain combines TRBV9 with TRBJ1-3; D is uncertain. CDR1 SGDLS and CDR2 YYNGEE come from the germline V gene. The CDR3 runs 14 residues. V was cut by 2 bases and J by 0 bases, with 6 bases left in between. The CDR3 DNA follows: TGTGCCAGCAGCGTGGGGAACTCTGGAAACACCATATATTTT. Translating it yields CASSVGNSGNTIYF.

This clonotype was seen once. The chain recombines TRBV11-1 with TRBJ2-1; D is uncertain. The CDR3 contains 15 residues. Germline CDR1 is SGHAT and CDR2 is FQDESV (reference sequence). V was clipped by 5 bases and J by 1 base, with 12 bases between them. CDR3 coding DNA: TGTGCCAGCAGCCAAAGCGACGGTTCCTACAATGAGCAGTTCTTC. Translating it yields CASSQSDGSYNEQFF.

The rearrangement uses TRBV2 and TRBJ1-4; TRBD1 might be the D (5 bases). Germline loops: CDR1 SNHLY, CDR2 FYNNEI. V was clipped by 5 bases and J by 0 bases, with 13 bases between them. CDR3 length equals 16 residues. CDR3 protein: CASSTRQPTTNEKLFF. CDR3 nucleotide sequence: TGTGCCAGCAGTACGAGACAGCCAACAACTAATGAAAAACTGTTTTTT. Full variable domain (rest looked up from reference TRBV2 and TRBJ1-4): EPEVTQTPSHQVTQMGQEVILRCVPISNHLYFYWYRQILGQKVEFLVSFYNNEISEKSEIFDDQFSVERPDGSNFTLKIRSTKLEDSAMYFCASSTRQPTTNEKLFFGSGTQLSVL.

A few counts support this clonotype. The CDR3 sequence: CASSFHPGQRQETQYF. As DNA, the CDR3 is TGTGCCAGTAGTTTCCACCCGGGACAGCGCCAAGAGACCCAGTACTTC. The chain employs TRBV19 and TRBJ2-5; 7 positions match TRBD1. V was pared by 5 bases and J by 1 base, with 10 bases of the junction left unmatched. The germline gives CDR1 LNHDA, CDR2 SQIVND (reference sequence). The CDR3 sequence is 16 residues long.